This entry is about one T cell receptor (beta chain). Its specificity is not known. The data stem from a study of T cell responses to AZD1222 COVID-19 vaccine. Profiling relied on immunoSEQ multiplex PCR, and the TCRdb table lists in-frame clones only, not all of them. This table holds about 86,000 clones, around four fifths found once. Study-level points and caveats: Among the donors, most were white British and more were female, and clonal diversity was possibly underestimated.

CDR1 is SNHLY, CDR2 FYNNEI, per germline. Unmatched junction bases numbered 3, after V lost 8 bases and J lost 4 bases. The CDR3 is made up of 12 amino acids. This sequence was found in an adult in good health. The starting material was peripheral blood, obtained on day 0 of AZD1222 vaccination. The chain is built from TRBV2 and TRBJ2-7; the match to TRBD2 covers 9 bases. The CDR3 DNA sequence: TGTGCCAGCGGGACTAGCTTTTACGAGCAGTACTTC. Protein product: CASGTSFYEQYF.